The 27 T cell receptor beta chains presented below share a single source sample, sequenced in a study of spatial heterogeneity in lung cancer. MiXCR, run by TCRdb on the 5' RACE reads, gives a single entry per CDR3 protein. The sample lists about 120,000 distinct CDR3 sequences; 10% to 15% were seen once. The time point: blood at routine non-recurrence follow-up after resection. TCRs were sequenced from unsorted whole RNA of tumor, nontumor lung or PBMC. This material consisted of PBMCs, taken at follow-up. The origin of the receptors is a male donor with early-stage non-small cell lung cancer.

To note about this clonotype: This may arise from a read error, as a much more abundant clone is one base away. The chain links TRBV19 to TRBJ1-6; D call uncertain. CDR3 length equals 12 residues. V was trimmed by 9 bases and J by 10 bases, leaving 13 bases between them. Germline V CDR1 and CDR2: LNHDA, SQIVND (reference sequence). CDR3 in amino acids: CASQTGKSPLHF. The CDR3 DNA reads TGTGCCAGCCAGACGGGGAAGTCACCCCTCCACTTT.

There are a few counts of this clonotype. The genes are TRBV5-6 and TRBJ2-6; D unclear. Trimming pared 2 bases from V and 0 bases from J, leaving 3 bases between. The CDR3 consists of 14 residues. Germline assignment: CDR1 SGHDT and CDR2 YYEEEE. The CDR3 sequence is CASSFISGANVLTF. In DNA, the CDR3 is TGTGCCAGCAGCTTTATCTCTGGGGCCAACGTCCTGACTTTC. Combining the CDR3 with reference TRBV5-6 and TRBJ2-6 gives the whole variable domain DAGVTQSPTHLIKTRGQQVTLRCSPKSGHDTVSWYQQALGQGPQFIFQYYEEEERQRGNFPDRFSGHQFPNYSSELNVNALLLGDSALYLCASSFISGANVLTFGAGSRLTVL.

This clonotype has just a few counts. The J gene is TRBJ2-7, the V gene TRBV28; D is perhaps TRBD1 (5 bases). CDR1 and CDR2 from the germline V gene are MDHEN and SYDVKM. V shed 6 bases and J shed 5 bases, with 17 bases lying between them. The CDR3 loop spans 14 amino acids. The CDR3 sequence: CASSLIGRAHEQYF. CDR3 DNA: TGTGCCAGCAGCCTAATCGGCAGGGCGCACGAGCAGTACTTC.

This rearrangement joins TRBV7-3 to TRBJ2-1, with 8 bases that match TRBD1. J was trimmed by 7 bases and V by 5 bases; bases with no gene match: 13. The germline V gene has CDR1 SGHTA and CDR2 FQGTGA. CDR3 size: 16 residues. CDR3 in amino acids: CASSEIPRGRFNEQFF. For the CDR3, the DNA is TGTGCCAGCAGCGAAATCCCCAGGGGGCGGTTTAATGAGCAGTTCTTC.

This clonotype was seen repeatedly, ten times or more. J is TRBJ2-5 and V is TRBV10-3; possible D gene TRBD2, 7 bases. Trimming removed 2 bases from V and 2 bases from J, with 15 bases in between. CDR1 is ENHRY and CDR2 is SYGVKD in the germline V gene. There are 16 residues in the CDR3. The CDR3 coding sequence is TGTGCCATCAGTGAGCGGGGCGGGGGCCGTCAAGAGACCCAGTACTTC. Protein sequence: CAISERGGGRQETQYF.

This clonotype appeared many times. This chain links TRBV20-1 with TRBJ2-7, with TRBD1 identical over 7 bases. This CDR3 spans 13 amino acids. Trimming cost V 7 bases and J 3 bases; bases outside gene matches: 9. Germline lookup yields CDR1 DFQATT and CDR2 SNEGSKA (reference sequence). The CDR3 reads CSGVWGQIYEQYF. The CDR3, as DNA: TGCAGTGGGGTCTGGGGACAGATCTACGAGCAGTACTTC.

This chain connects TRBV7-9 to TRBJ1-4; possibly TRBD1 for D (6 bases). The germline V and J ends were trimmed by 7 bases and 1 base, with 28 bases remaining between them. The CDR3 contains 20 residues. CDR1 SEHNR and CDR2 FQNEAQ come from the germline V gene (reference sequence). CDR3 nucleotides: TGTGCCAGCACCTACTTCCCGAGAGGGGGTTGGGACCTAACTAATGAAAAACTGTTTTTT. Encoded protein: CASTYFPRGGWDLTNEKLFF. The entire variable domain, with the rest obtained from reference TRBV7-9 and TRBJ1-4, is as follows: DTGVSQNPRHKITKRGQNVTFRCDPISEHNRLYWYRQTLGQGPEFLTYFQNEAQLEKSRLLSDRFSAERPKGSFSTLEIQRTEQGDSAMYLCASTYFPRGGWDLTNEKLFFGSGTQLSVL.

This clonotype was seen ten or more times. CDR3 nucleotide sequence: TGTGCCAGCAGCTCCGGATTTACTTCACCCCTCCACTTT. Its protein is CASSSGFTSPLHF. V gene TRBV7-2 combines with J gene TRBJ1-6; D is uncertain. V was pared by 4 bases and J by 9 bases, with 10 bases between. Germline CDR1 and CDR2: SGHTA and FQGNSA. CDR3 length: 13 residues.

The gene calls are TRBV5-1 and TRBJ1-1; the match to TRBD1 covers 7 bases. CDR1 and CDR2 from the germline V gene are SGHRS and YFSETQ. Unmatched junction bases numbered 7, after V lost 1 base and J lost 7 bases. This CDR3 spans 14 amino acids. CDR3 sequence: CASSLNDREGEAFF. The CDR3 region has the DNA TGCGCCAGCAGCTTGAACGACAGGGAGGGTGAAGCTTTCTTT.

This clonotype has only a few counts. Germline and junction disagree at one end, which may indicate a read error. The CDR3 nucleotides read TGTGCCGGCAGGGACTGGACTAGCGTGACCGGGGAGCTGTTTTTT. Protein sequence: CAGRDWTSVTGELFF. The V and J genes are TRBV27 and TRBJ2-2, with 9 bases identical to TRBD2. Germline CDR1 MNHEY, CDR2 SMNVEV (reference sequence). The CDR3 length is 15 residues.

This clonotype was recorded a few times. This CDR3 is CASSLVGLSNQPQHF. The CDR3 DNA reads as TGTGCCAGCAGCTTAGTGGGGCTGAGCAATCAGCCCCAGCATTTT. The chain recombines TRBV7-2 with TRBJ1-5, with D perhaps matching TRBD1 (5 bases). In germline, CDR1 is SGHTA, CDR2 FQGNSA. The CDR3 runs to 15 residues. Trimming left V 1 base short and J 1 base short, with 8 bases between.

This clonotype turned up a few times. The chain combines TRBV25-1 with TRBJ2-7, with 8 bases aligning to TRBD1. J gave up 6 bases and V 2 bases, and 3 bases lay outside the gene matches. Germline values: CDR1 MGHDK, CDR2 SYGVNS. The CDR3 consists of 13 residues. The chain's CDR3 is CASSEVTGGEQYF. CDR3 nucleotides: TGTGCCAGCAGTGAAGTAACAGGGGGCGAGCAGTACTTC.

This clonotype was seen a few times. The chain joins TRBV18 to TRBJ2-3; 10 bases agree with TRBD1. The germline V gene encodes CDR1 KGHSH and CDR2 LQKENI. CDR3 length: 16 amino acids. Germline trimming cut 8 bases from V and 2 bases from J; bases unmatched to any gene: 10. The CDR3 loop reads CASKKPGQGHTDTQYF. The CDR3 DNA follows: TGTGCCAGCAAAAAGCCGGGACAGGGGCACACAGATACGCAGTATTTT. The full variable domain, completed using reference TRBV18 and TRBJ2-3, is NAGVMQNPRHLVRRRGQEARLRCSPMKGHSHVYWYRQLPEEGLKFMVYLQKENIIDESGMPKERFSAEFPKEGPSILRIQQVVRGDSAAYFCASKKPGQGHTDTQYFGPGTRLTVL.

About this clonotype itself: With a much larger clone just one base away, this may be a read error. The chain is built from TRBV5-1 and TRBJ1-4, with D possibly TRBD1 on 6 matching bases. The V and J ends lost 0 bases and 4 bases respectively, with 7 bases between them. The length of the CDR3 is 14 residues. The V gene's germline CDR1 is SGHRS and CDR2 YFSETQ. Written as DNA, the CDR3 is TGCGCCAGCAGCTTGGGACAGGTTAATGAAAAACTGTTTTTT. It yields the protein CASSLGQVNEKLFF.

This clonotype has just a few counts. The chain combines TRBV18 with TRBJ2-3; TRBD2 aligns across 11 bases. With V trimmed by 8 bases and J by 3 bases, 4 bases remained unmatched. CDR3 length: 14 residues. Germline assignment: CDR1 KGHSH and CDR2 LQKENI. CDR3 in DNA: TGTGCCAGCGCCCTAGCGGGGGGAACAGATACGCAGTATTTT. Translated, it gives CASALAGGTDTQYF.

This clonotype showed up many times. This chain connects TRBV24-1 to TRBJ2-1; weak D call: TRBD1 (6 bases). The CDR3 extends over 17 amino acids. Between the trimmed V and J ends, which lost 5 bases and 0 bases, there was a span of 16 bases. Per germline, CDR1 KGHDR and CDR2 SFDVKD. The CDR3: CATSARTEYLSYNEQFF. The CDR3 DNA follows: TGTGCCACCAGTGCTAGGACAGAATATCTCTCCTACAATGAGCAGTTCTTC.

This clonotype occurred a few times. J is TRBJ1-1 and V is TRBV9; no reliable D call. The CDR3 covers 14 residues. Germline CDR1 and CDR2: SGDLS and YYNGEE. V was cut by 0 bases and J by 4 bases, with 10 bases left in between. CDR3 DNA sequence: TGTGCCAGCAGCGTAGCGATCCAAGGCACTGAAGCTTTCTTT. Encoded protein: CASSVAIQGTEAFF.

The DNA for the CDR3 is TGTGCCAGCAGCCGGACCTCCGGACGTCATGAAAAACTGTTTTTT. It translates to CASSRTSGRHEKLFF. The chain has TRBV28 and TRBJ1-4; D remains unclear. The CDR3 consists of 15 residues. V was trimmed by 6 bases and J by 6 bases, leaving 17 bases between them. Germline CDR1 reads MDHEN; CDR2 reads SYDVKM.

The chain employs TRBV4-3 and TRBJ1-5; perhaps TRBD1 as D (6 bases). The germline V gene encodes CDR1 LGHNA and CDR2 YSLEER. The CDR3 contains 17 residues. Trimming stripped 0 bases from V and 4 bases from J, with 16 bases between. CDR3 loop: CASSQDSYRVGNQPQHF. For the CDR3, the DNA is TGCGCCAGCAGCCAAGACTCCTACAGGGTTGGAAATCAGCCCCAGCATTTT.

This clonotype turned up a few times. The chain recombines TRBV20-1 with TRBJ1-1; D is undetermined. V was pared by 2 bases and J by 1 base, with 11 bases between. Germline loops: CDR1 DFQATT, CDR2 SNEGSKA (reference sequence). The CDR3 has 14 residues. In DNA form, the CDR3 reads TGCAGTGCTAGAATGGGCCCCCCGAACACTGAAGCTTTCTTT. Translating it yields CSARMGPPNTEAFF.

This clonotype was found a few times. This chain joins TRBV15 and TRBJ2-3, with 9 nucleotides matching TRBD1. Germline CDR1 is LNHNV and CDR2 is YYDKDF (reference sequence). There are 16 residues in the CDR3. V trimming: 3 bases; J trimming: 2 bases; junction bases outside the gene matches: 6. CDR3 DNA sequence: TGTGCCACCAGCAGCTTGGACAGGGGTCCCACAGATACGCAGTATTTT. Translating it yields CATSSLDRGPTDTQYF. The full variable domain, in which reference TRBV15 and TRBJ2-3 provide the parts outside the CDR3, is DAMVIQNPRYQVTQFGKPVTLSCSQTLNHNVMYWYQQKSSQAPKLLFHYYDKDFNNEADTPDNFQSRRPNTSFCFLDIRSPGLGDTAMYLCATSSLDRGPTDTQYFGPGTRLTVL.

The chain links TRBV5-1 to TRBJ2-1; 14 nucleotides line up with TRBD2. Germline CDR1 reads SGHRS; CDR2 reads YFSETQ. With V trimmed by 2 bases and J by 2 bases, 9 bases remained unmatched. This CDR3 contains 19 residues. For the CDR3, the DNA is TGCGCCAGCAGCTTCCCCGGGACTAGCGGGGGCCCCGCCTACAATGAGCAGTTCTTC. This sequence encodes CASSFPGTSGGPAYNEQFF.

This clonotype was seen a few times. This chain uses TRBV6-1 with TRBJ1-1; 9 nucleotides agree with TRBD1. Germline CDR1 reads MNHNS; CDR2 reads SASEGT. With V trimmed by 1 base and J by 3 bases, 3 bases remained unmatched. The CDR3 runs to 15 residues. CDR3 DNA: TGTGCCAGCAGTGAAGGGGACAGGGACTACACTGAAGCTTTCTTT. It is translated as CASSEGDRDYTEAFF.

The sample holds a few counts of this clonotype. The chain employs TRBV4-2 and TRBJ1-4, with D uncertain. The germline CDR1 and CDR2 sequences are LGHNA and YNFKEQ. Between the trimmed V and J ends, which lost 0 bases and 7 bases, there was a span of 6 bases. This CDR3 region has 13 residues. Here the CDR3 reads CASSQDYGEKLFF. DNA of the CDR3: TGTGCCAGCAGCCAAGATTACGGTGAAAAACTGTTTTTT.

This clonotype has a count of ten or more. The chain joins TRBV7-9 to TRBJ1-4; 7 bases match TRBD1. The germline V gene encodes CDR1 SEHNR and CDR2 FQNEAQ (reference sequence). The CDR3 totals 15 residues. Trimming at V came to 0 bases and at J to 5 bases, leaving 3 bases not matched to a gene. CDR3 bases: TGTGCCAGCAGCTTAGCGGGGACAGCAAATGAAAAACTGTTTTTT. Its translation is CASSLAGTANEKLFF.

This clonotype was counted ten times or more. The V call is TRBV9, the J call TRBJ1-1; no reliable D call. The CDR3 consists of 14 residues. Germline assignment: CDR1 SGDLS and CDR2 YYNGEE. Trimming took 0 bases from V and 0 from J, leaving 6 bases between them. CDR3 sequence: CASSVDTVNTEAFF. The CDR3 DNA sequence: TGTGCCAGCAGCGTAGACACGGTGAACACTGAAGCTTTCTTT.

In its sample, this clonotype was seen many times. The chain carries TRBV20-1 and TRBJ2-3, with 9 bases fitting TRBD2. Germline V gene data show CDR1 as DFQATT and CDR2 as SNEGSKA (reference sequence). J lost 5 bases, V lost 0 bases, and 6 bases had no gene match. The CDR3 runs to 15 residues. CDR3 loop: CSARDPLAGIDTQYF. For the CDR3, the DNA is TGCAGTGCTAGAGATCCGCTAGCGGGGATAGATACGCAGTATTTT.